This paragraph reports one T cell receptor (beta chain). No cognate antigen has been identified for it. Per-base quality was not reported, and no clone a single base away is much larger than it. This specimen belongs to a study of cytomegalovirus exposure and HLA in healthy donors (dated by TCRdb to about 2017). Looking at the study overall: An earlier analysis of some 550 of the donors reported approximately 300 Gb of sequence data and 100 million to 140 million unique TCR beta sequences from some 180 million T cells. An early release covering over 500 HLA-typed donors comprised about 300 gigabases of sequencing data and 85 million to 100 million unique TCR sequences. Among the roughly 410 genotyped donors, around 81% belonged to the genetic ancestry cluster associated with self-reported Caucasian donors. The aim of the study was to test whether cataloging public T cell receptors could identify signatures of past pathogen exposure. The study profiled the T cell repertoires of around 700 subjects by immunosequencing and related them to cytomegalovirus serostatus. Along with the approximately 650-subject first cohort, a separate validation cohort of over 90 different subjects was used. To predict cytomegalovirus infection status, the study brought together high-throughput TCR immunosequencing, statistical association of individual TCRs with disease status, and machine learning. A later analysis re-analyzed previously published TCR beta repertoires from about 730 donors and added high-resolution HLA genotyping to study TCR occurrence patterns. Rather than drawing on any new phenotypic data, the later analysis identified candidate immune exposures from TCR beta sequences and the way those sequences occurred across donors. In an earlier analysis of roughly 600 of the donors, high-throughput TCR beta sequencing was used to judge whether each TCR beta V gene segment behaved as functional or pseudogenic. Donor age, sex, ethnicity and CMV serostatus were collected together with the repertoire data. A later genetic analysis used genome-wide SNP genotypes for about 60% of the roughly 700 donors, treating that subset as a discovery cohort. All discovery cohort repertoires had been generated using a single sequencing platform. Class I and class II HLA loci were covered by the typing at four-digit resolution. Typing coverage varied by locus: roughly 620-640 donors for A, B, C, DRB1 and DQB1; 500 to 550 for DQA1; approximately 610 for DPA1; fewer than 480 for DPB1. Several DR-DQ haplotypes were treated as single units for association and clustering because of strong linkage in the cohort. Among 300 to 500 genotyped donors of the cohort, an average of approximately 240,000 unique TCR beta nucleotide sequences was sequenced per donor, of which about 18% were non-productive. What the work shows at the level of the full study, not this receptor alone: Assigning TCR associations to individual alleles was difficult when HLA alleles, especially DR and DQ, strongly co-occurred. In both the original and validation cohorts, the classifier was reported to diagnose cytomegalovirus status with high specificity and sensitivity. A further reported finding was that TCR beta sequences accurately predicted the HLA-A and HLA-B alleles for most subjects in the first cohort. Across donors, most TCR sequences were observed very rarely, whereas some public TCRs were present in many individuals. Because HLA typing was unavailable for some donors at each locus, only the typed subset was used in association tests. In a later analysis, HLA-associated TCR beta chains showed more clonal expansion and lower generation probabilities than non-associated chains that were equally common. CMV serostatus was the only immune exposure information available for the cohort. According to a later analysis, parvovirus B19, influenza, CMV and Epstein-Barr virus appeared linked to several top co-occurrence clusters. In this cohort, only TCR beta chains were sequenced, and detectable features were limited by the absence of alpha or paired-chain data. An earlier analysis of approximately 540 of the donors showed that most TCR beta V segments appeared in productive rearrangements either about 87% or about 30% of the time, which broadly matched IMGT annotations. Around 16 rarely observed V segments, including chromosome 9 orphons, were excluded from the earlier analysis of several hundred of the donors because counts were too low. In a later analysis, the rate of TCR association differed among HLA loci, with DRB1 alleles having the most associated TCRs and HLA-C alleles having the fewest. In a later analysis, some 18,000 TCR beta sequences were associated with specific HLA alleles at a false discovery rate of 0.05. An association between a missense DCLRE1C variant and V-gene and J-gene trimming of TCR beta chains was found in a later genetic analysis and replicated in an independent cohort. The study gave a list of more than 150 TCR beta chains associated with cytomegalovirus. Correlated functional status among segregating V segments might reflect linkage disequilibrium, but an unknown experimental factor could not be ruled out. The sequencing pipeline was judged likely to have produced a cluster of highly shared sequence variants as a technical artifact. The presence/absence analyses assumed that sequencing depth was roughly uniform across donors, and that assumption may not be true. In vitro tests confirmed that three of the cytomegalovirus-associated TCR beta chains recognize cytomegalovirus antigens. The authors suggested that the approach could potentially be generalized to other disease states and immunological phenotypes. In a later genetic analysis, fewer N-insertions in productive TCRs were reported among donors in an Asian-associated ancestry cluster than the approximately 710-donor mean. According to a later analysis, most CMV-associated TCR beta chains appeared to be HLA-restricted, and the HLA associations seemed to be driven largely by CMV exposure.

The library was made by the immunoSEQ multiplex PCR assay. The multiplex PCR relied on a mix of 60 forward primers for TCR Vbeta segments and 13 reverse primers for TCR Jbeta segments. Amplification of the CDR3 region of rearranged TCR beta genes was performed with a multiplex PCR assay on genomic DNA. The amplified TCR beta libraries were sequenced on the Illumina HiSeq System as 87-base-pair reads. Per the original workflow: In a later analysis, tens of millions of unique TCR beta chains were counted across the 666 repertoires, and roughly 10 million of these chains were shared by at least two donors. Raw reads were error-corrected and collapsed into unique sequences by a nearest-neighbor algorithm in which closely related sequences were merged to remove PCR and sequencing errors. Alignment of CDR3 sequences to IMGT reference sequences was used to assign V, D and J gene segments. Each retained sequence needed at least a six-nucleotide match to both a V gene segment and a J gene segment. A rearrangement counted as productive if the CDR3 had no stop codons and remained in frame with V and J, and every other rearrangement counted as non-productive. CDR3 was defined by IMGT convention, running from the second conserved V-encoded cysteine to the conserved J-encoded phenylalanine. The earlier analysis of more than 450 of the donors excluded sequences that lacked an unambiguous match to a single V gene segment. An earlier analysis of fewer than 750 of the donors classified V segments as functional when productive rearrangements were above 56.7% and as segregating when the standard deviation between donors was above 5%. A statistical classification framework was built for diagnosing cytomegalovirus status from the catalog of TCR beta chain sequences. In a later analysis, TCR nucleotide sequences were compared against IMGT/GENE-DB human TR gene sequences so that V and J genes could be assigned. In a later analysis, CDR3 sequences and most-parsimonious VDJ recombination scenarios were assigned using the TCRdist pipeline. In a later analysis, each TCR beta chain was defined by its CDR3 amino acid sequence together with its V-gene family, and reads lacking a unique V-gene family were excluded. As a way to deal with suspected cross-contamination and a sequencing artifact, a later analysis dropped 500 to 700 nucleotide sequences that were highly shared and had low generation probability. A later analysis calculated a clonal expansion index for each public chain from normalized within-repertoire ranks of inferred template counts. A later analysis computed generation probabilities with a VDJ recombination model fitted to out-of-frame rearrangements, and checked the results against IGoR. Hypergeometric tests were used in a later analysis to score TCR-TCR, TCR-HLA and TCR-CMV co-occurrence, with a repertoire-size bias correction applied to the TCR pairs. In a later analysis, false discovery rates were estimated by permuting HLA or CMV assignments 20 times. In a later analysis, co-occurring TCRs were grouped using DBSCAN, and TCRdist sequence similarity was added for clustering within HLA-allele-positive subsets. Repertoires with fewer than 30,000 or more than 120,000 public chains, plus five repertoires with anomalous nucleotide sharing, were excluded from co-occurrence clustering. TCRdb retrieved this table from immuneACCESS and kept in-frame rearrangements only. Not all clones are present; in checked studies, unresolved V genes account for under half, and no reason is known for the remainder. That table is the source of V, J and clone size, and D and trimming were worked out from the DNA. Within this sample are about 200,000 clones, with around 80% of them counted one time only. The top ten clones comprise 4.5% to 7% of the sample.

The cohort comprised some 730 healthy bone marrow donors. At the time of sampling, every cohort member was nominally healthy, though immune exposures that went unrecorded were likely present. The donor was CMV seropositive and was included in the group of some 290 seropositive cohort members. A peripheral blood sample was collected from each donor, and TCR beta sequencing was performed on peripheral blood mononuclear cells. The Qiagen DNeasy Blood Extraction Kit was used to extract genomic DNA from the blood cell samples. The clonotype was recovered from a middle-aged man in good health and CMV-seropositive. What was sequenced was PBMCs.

Read as DNA, the sequence is TGTGCCTGGGCAGCGGGAGGCAAGGCGGATACGCAGTATTTT. This translates into CAWAAGGKADTQYF. The rearrangement combines TRBV30 with TRBJ2-3; 9 junctional bases match TRBD2. Unmatched junction bases come to 9, with V trimmed by 5 bases and J by 6 bases. CDR1 and CDR2, looked up from the germline V gene (reference sequence), are GTSNPN and SVGIG. The CDR3 spans 14 residues, from the cysteine through the phenylalanine. Only the CDR3 portion is preserved as DNA: 42 bases, with reading frame beginning at the first base.